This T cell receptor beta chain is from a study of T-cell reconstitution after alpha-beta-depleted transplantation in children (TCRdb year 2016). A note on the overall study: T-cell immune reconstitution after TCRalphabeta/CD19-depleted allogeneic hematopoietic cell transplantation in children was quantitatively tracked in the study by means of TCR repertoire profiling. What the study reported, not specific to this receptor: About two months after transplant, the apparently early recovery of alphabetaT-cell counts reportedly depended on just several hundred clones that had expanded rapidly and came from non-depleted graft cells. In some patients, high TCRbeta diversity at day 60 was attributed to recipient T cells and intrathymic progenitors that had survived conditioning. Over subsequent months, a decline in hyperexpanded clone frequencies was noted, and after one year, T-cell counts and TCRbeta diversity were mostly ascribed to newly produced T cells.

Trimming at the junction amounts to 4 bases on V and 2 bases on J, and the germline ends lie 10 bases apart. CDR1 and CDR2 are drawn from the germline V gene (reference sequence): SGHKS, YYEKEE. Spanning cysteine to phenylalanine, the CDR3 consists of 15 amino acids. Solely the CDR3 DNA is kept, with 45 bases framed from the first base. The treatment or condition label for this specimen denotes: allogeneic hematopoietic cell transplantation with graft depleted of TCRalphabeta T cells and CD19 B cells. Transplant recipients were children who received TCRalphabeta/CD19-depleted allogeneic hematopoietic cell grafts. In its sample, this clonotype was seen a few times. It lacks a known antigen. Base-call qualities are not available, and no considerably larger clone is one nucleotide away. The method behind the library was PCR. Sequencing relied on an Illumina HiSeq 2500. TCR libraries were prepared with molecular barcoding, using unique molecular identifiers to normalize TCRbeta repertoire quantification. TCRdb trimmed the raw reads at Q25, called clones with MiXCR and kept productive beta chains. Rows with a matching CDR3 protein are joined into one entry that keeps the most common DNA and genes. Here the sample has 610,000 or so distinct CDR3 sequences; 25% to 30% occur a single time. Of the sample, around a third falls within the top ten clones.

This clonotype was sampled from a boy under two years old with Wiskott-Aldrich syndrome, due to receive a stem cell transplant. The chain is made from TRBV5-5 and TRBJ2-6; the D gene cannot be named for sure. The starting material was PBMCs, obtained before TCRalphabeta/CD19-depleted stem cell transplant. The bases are TGTGCCAGCAGCCTTTACATAGCTGGGGCCAACGTCCTGACTTTC. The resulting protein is CASSLYIAGANVLTF.